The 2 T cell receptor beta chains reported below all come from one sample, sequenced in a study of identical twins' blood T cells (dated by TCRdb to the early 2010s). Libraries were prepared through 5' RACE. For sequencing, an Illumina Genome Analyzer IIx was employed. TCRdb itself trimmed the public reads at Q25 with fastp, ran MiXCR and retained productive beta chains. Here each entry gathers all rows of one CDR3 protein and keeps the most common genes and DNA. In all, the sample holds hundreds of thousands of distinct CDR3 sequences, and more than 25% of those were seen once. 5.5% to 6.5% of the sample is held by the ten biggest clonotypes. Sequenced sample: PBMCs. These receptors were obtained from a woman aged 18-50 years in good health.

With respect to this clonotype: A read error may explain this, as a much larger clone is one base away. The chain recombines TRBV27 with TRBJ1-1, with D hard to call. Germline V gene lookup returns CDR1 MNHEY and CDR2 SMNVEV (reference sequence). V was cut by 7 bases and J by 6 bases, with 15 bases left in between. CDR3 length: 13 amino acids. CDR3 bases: TGTGCCAGCATGGGAAGGGATCACGCTGAAGCTTTCTTT. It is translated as CASMGRDHAEAFF.

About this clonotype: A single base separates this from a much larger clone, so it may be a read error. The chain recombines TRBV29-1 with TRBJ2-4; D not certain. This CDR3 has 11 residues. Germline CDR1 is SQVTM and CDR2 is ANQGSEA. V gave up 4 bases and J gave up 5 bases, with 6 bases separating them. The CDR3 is CSVVHENIQYF. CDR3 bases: TGCAGCGTTGTTCACGAAAACATTCAGTACTTC.